The rows below give T cell receptor beta chains drawn from one sample of a study of blood T cell repertoires in COVID-19. Assay: immunoSEQ multiplex PCR; the TCRdb copy retains only in-frame clones and omits some. Seen here are about 57,000 clones, over 75% observed once, and the top ten hold approximately 5.1%. Sequencing was done on a sample of peripheral blood. The receptors derive from a human donor in a cohort sampled during active COVID-19. Both conserved end residues are part of each CDR3. A D gene is named only where the DNA matches it firmly. Not all rows give a size; the values are once, few, many and, for expanded clones, a class.

clone_size	v_call	d_call	j_call	cdr3_nt	cdr3_aa
-	TRBV3-1/TRBV3-2	TRBD2	TRBJ2-5	TGTGCCAGCAGCGGCTACGGAGCGGGGGAGACCCAGTACTTC	CASSGYGAGETQYF
few	TRBV11-2	-	TRBJ2-3	TGTGCCAGCAGCTTAGGGGGCTCCCTAATATATACGCAGTATTTT	CASSLGGSLIYTQYF
-	TRBV9	-	TRBJ2-3	TGTGCCAGCAGCGTACAGGGCAGGAATACGCAGTATTTT	CASSVQGRNTQYF
-	TRBV5-4	-	TRBJ2-5	TGTGCCAGCAGCCCGAGACAGCAAGAGACCCAGTACTTC	CASSPRQQETQYF
-	TRBV7-2	TRBD2	TRBJ2-3	TGTGCCAGCAGCTTAGCGGGCGGGAGGAAAACAGATACGCAGTATTTT	CASSLAGGRKTDTQYF
-	TRBV18	TRBD1	TRBJ2-7	TGTGCCAGCTCACCACGGGCAGGGGGCTACGAGCAGTACTTC	CASSPRAGGYEQYF
few	TRBV10-2	TRBD1	TRBJ2-5	TGCGCCAGCCTAGGTTCAGGGGGCGGGGAGACCCAGTACTTC	CASLGSGGGETQYF
-	TRBV5-4	-	TRBJ2-7	TGTGCCAGCAGCCCCGGGACAAGGTGGTACGAGCAGTACTTC	CASSPGTRWYEQYF
-	TRBV5-1	TRBD2	TRBJ2-1	TGCGCCAGCAGCCTGACTAGCGGGGGCCAGCGGCAGTTCTTC	CASSLTSGGQRQFF
-	TRBV6-5	-	TRBJ1-3	TGTGCCAGCAGGTCAGGGGTTGGAAACACCATATATTTT	CASRSGVGNTIYF
-	TRBV4-2	TRBD2	TRBJ2-3	TGTGCCAGCAGCACGACTAGCTGGTCTAGCACAGATACGCAGTATTTT	CASSTTSWSSTDTQYF
once	TRBV6-5	TRBD2	TRBJ2-7	TGTGCCAGCATGACAACTAGCGGGAGGTCCTACGAGCAGTACTTC	CASMTTSGRSYEQYF
-	TRBV29-1	-	TRBJ2-7	TGCAGCGTTGCACAGAGCTCCTACGAGCAGTACTTC	CSVAQSSYEQYF
-	TRBV28	-	TRBJ2-7	TGTGCCATCGCCGGGACACCAGCCTACGAGCAGTACTTC	CAIAGTPAYEQYF
-	TRBV4-1	-	TRBJ2-5	TGCGCCAGCAGCCCCCGGACAGCCCAAGAGACCCAGTACTTC	CASSPRTAQETQYF
-	TRBV7-3	-	TRBJ2-2	TGTGCCAGCAGCTTAAACAGGGCTGGAATGACCGGGGAGCTGTTTTTT	CASSLNRAGMTGELFF
-	TRBV5-4	-	TRBJ1-2	TGTGCCAGCAGTCGACCGTTGACAGGAGACTATGGCTACACCTTC	CASSRPLTGDYGYTF
-	TRBV6-6	TRBD1	TRBJ1-5	TGTGCCAGCAGGCGGACAGGGGGTAATCAGCCCCAGCATTTT	CASRRTGGNQPQHF
-	TRBV2	-	TRBJ2-3	TGTGCCAGCAAAGAGGCTAGCACAGATACGCAGTATTTT	CASKEASTDTQYF
-	TRBV28	TRBD1	TRBJ1-2	TGTGCCAGCACTAAGGGAGGGGACAGGGGCTATGGCTACACCTTC	CASTKGGDRGYGYTF
-	TRBV28	-	TRBJ2-7	TGTGCCAGCAGTAAAACTTTGGGGGCAAGCTCCTACGAGCAGTACTTC	CASSKTLGASSYEQYF
-	TRBV28	-	TRBJ2-5	TGTGCCAGCAACCCCGGGACACCTCTAGGGACCCAGTACTTC	CASNPGTPLGTQYF
-	TRBV19	TRBD1	TRBJ2-7	TGTGCCAGTAGTATGGCGGGACAGGGGTTCCACGAGCAGTACTTC	CASSMAGQGFHEQYF
-	TRBV28	-	TRBJ2-5	TGTGCCAGCAACAGGGACCCCCCCCAAGAGACCCAGTACTTC	CASNRDPPQETQYF
-	TRBV7-9	TRBD1	TRBJ1-2	TGTGCCAGCAGCTTTACAGGGGGTTTCTATGGCTACACCTTC	CASSFTGGFYGYTF
-	TRBV14	-	TRBJ2-5	TGTGCCAGCAGCCAAGATGCGGAGGGGTGGGAGACCCAGTACTTC	CASSQDAEGWETQYF
-	TRBV15	-	TRBJ2-3	TGTGCCACCAGCAGAGATCAGGGAACAGATACGCAGTATTTT	CATSRDQGTDTQYF
-	TRBV5-5	TRBD2	TRBJ2-2	TGTGCCAGCAGCATTCTAGCGGGAGGAACGAACACCGGGGAGCTGTTTTTT	CASSILAGGTNTGELFF
-	TRBV5-6	TRBD1	TRBJ2-2	TGTGCCAGCAGTCGACAGGGTCGGAACACCGGGGAGCTGTTTTTT	CASSRQGRNTGELFF
-	TRBV18	-	TRBJ1-1	TGTGCCAGCTCACAGGGGAGGGGCACTGAAGCTTTCTTT	CASSQGRGTEAFF
once	TRBV4-2	TRBD2	TRBJ2-7	TGTGCCAGCAGCCAAGGAGCGGGAGGTTCCTACGAGCAGTACTTC	CASSQGAGGSYEQYF
-	TRBV2	TRBD1	TRBJ2-5	TGTGCCAGCAGTCCTTCCGGGACAGGGAGCCAAGAGACCCAGTACTTC	CASSPSGTGSQETQYF
few	TRBV7-8	-	TRBJ2-5	TGTGCCAGCAGCTTAGGTACTCTAGAAGAGACCCAGTACTTC	CASSLGTLEETQYF
-	TRBV11-3	-	TRBJ2-1	TGTGCCAGCAGCTCCTCCGGAGTTGAGAGCGGTGAGCAGTTCTTC	CASSSSGVESGEQFF
-	TRBV6-5	TRBD2	TRBJ2-7	TGTGCCACCTGGACTAGCGGGGGGACCTACGAGCAGTACTTC	CATWTSGGTYEQYF
few	TRBV3-1/TRBV3-2	-	TRBJ2-2	TGTGCCAGCAGCCTCCCCAGGAACACCGGGGAGCTGTTTTTT	CASSLPRNTGELFF
-	TRBV7-9	TRBD1	TRBJ2-1	TGTGCCAGCAGCCGCACCGGTGGACAGGGATTCTACAATGAGCAGTTCTTC	CASSRTGGQGFYNEQFF
-	TRBV18	TRBD1	TRBJ1-1	TGTGCCAGCTCACCGGTGACAGGGGCTAACACTGAAGCTTTCTTT	CASSPVTGANTEAFF
-	TRBV6-5	TRBD1	TRBJ1-1	TGTGCCAGCAGTTTGGACAGGTGGAGAACTGAAGCTTTCTTT	CASSLDRWRTEAFF
few	TRBV6-6	-	TRBJ2-7	TGTGCCAGCAGTTACCCCGAGGGGGGGGCCTACGAGCAGTACTTC	CASSYPEGGAYEQYF